This TCR beta chain was sequenced during a study of blood T cells in healthy people across ages. Points from the study as a whole: Both higher diversity and more naive CD4+ cells marked long-lived donors when set against aged donors. Per-million-T-cell TCR beta diversity fell roughly linearly with age.

A second PCR of roughly 7 to 11 cycles used a sample-barcoded 5' primer and a J-beta primer mix. TCRdb analysed the 5' RACE reads with MiXCR anew, one entry per CDR3 protein. The sample includes about 1,800,000 distinct CDR3 sequences, 25% to 30% of them seen just once. This clonotype was observed many times. The antigen remains undetermined. This CDR3 is 13 amino acids long. Trimming shortened V by 8 bases and J by 5 bases, and 15 bases separated the two germline ends. This TCR was sampled from a woman younger than 45 in good health. This chain uses TRBV12-3 or TRBV12-4 with TRBJ1-2; D is unclear. Material: blood. The CDR3 DNA sequence: TGTGCCAGCTCTCGTGGGCGTTCTTATGGCTACACCTTC. Its protein is CASSRGRSYGYTF.